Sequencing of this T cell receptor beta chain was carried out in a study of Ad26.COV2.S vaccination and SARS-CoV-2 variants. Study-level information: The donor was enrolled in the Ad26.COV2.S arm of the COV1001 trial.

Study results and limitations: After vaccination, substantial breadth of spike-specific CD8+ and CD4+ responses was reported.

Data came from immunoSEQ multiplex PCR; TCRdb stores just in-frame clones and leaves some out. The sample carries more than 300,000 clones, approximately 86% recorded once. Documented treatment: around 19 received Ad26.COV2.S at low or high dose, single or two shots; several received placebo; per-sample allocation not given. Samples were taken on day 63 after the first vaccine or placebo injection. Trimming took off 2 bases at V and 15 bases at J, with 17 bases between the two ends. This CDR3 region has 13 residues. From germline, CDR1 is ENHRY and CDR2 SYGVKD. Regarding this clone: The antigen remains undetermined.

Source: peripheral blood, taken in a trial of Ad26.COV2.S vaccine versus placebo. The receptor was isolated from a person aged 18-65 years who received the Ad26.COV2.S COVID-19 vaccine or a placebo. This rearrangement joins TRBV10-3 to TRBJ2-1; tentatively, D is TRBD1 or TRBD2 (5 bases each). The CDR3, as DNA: TGTGCCATCAGTGAGGGGGGACGACAGCCGGTGTTCTTC. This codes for CAISEGGRQPVFF.